Listed below are T cell receptor beta chains from one sample, sequenced in a study of identical twins. In TCRdb, the 5' RACE reads were re-called with MiXCR into one record per CDR3 protein. The sample lists some 1,600,000 distinct CDR3 sequences; about 31% were seen once. The specimen sequenced was cord blood. The source is a newborn girl in good health. Each CDR3 is given without its conserved first and last residue. Each record gives: clone size, V gene, CDR3 protein. Size tells how often a clone was seen (once, few, many) or the class of an expanded clone, and some rows leave it out.

>NA|TRBV24-1
ATSDSRLAGPQETQY
>once|TRBV4-2
ASSQVSQAEQY
>NA|TRBV20-1
SARASTGGPGELF
>many|TRBV12-3/TRBV12-4
ASSLGNSPLH
>NA|TRBV11-2
ASSLDFAGSEKLF
>NA|TRBV7-9
AGSLGENTEAF
>few|TRBV11-2
ASSLEAGIETQY
>few|TRBV12-3/TRBV12-4
ASRLFSNEQY
>NA|TRBV4-2
ASSQDRLLAGGEDTQY
>few|TRBV24-1
ATSEDTDTQY
>NA|TRBV15
ATSRPNPRLGNTIY
>NA|TRBV20-1
SARDVVRGLSSYNEQF
>NA|TRBV14
ASSQKIWATGNTIY
>few|TRBV2
ASSEWIGVSYEQY
>NA|TRBV9
ASSPLTSGGHNEQY
>once|TRBV6-2/TRBV6-3
ASSYSTSKDEQY
>NA|TRBV9
ASSPRGRGTEAF
>NA|TRBV5-1
ASSLQTAYNSPLH
>NA|TRBV28
ASSSGVGAF
>NA|TRBV25-1
ASSPTGVTNSPLH
>NA|TRBV20-1
SARAAGPGSYNEQF
>NA|TRBV28
ASSSDRVVQPQH
>NA|TRBV7-2
ASSAGGTSSYNEQY
>few|TRBV3-1
ASSQVSAQTQY
>NA|TRBV6-2/TRBV6-3
ASTQLSPGLAGTDTQY
>few|TRBV28
ASSLNRDTGRRQPQH
>few|TRBV4-2
ASSQDKGAPSSYNEQF